This T cell receptor (beta chain) was retrieved from a study of T-cell memory formation after mild COVID-19. Study overall: TCR clusters largely stayed donor specific. Overall study findings and caveats: Memory sampled before infection contained some responding clones, suggesting cross-reactive memory joined. Later expanders leaned CD4+, whereas day 15 to 85 contracting clones were balanced CD4/CD8.

V was trimmed by 3 bases and J by 2 bases, leaving 10 bases between them. The CDR3 is 13 residues long. Per germline, CDR1 DFQATT and CDR2 SNEGSKA (reference sequence). In the case of this clonotype: Its antigen remains unidentified.

TCRdb processed the 5' RACE reads anew with MiXCR; each CDR3 protein has one entry. This sample has about 350,000 distinct CDR3 sequences, with approximately 15% found just once. The rearrangement joins TRBV20-1 to TRBJ1-1; no clear D. The TCR sequence derives from a man aged 18 to 35 who had mild COVID-19 (a few samples of this study predate the infection). Cell type and time point are not known. Sample: PBMCs or a T cell subset sorted from them (not recorded which). This chain's CDR3 is CSASVQVNTEAFF. The CDR3 DNA reads as TGCAGTGCTAGTGTCCAGGTAAACACTGAAGCTTTCTTT.